The source of this T cell receptor beta chain is a study of T cell responses to AZD1222 COVID-19 vaccine. There are a few counts of this clone. Assay: immunoSEQ multiplex PCR; the TCRdb copy retains only in-frame clones and omits some. The sample has 150,000 to 250,000 clones; approximately 93% are singletons. Germline-derived CDR1 and CDR2 are SGHNT and YENEEA. The V and J ends lost 1 base and 6 bases respectively, with 6 bases between them. The length of the CDR3 is 13 residues. Sample: peripheral blood, taken 28 days after the second AZD1222 dose. The V and J genes are TRBV11-3 and TRBJ2-2; D possibly corresponds to TRBD2 (6 bases). The sequence derives from an adult who received the AZD1222 COVID-19 vaccine. The CDR3 DNA reads as TGTGCCAGCAGCTTAGCGGGGGCCGGGGAGCTGTTTTTT. It encodes CASSLAGAGELFF.